Here is one T cell receptor (beta chain) with its context. Seattle patient enrollment occurred during active infection, with longitudinal follow-up thereafter. This sample stems from a study of blood T cell repertoires in COVID-19. Study as a whole: The samples span acute and convalescent COVID-19 from the United States, Italy and Spain. Sources were T cells, B-cell-depleted T cells, or PBMCs; the material itself was cDNA or gDNA.

Original processing methods: Amplification from reference gene primers served as the basis for estimated nucleated cell counts. Sequencing was performed with immunoSEQ multiplex PCR; in TCRdb, only in-frame clones are kept and a portion is missing. D and trimming were read from the DNA, whereas the V and J calls and clone size are those reported in that table. This table holds roughly 250,000 clones, nearly 95% found once. Germline loops: CDR1 MNHNS, CDR2 SASEGT. V was trimmed by 3 bases and J by 7 bases, leaving 27 bases between them. The CDR3 is made up of 19 amino acids. Material: peripheral blood. This TCR derives from a man aged 30 to 39 with COVID-19, enrolled during active disease. The chain recombines TRBV6-1 with TRBJ1-4; tentatively, D is TRBD1 (5 bases). Here the CDR3 DNA reads TGTGCCAGCAGTGAGGTGGGGCAGCCGAGCCATCCAGACGGTGAAAAACTGTTTTTT. Translated: CASSEVGQPSHPDGEKLFF.